The 15 T cell receptor beta chains reported below all come from one sample, sequenced in a study of cytomegalovirus exposure and HLA in healthy donors. The method was immunoSEQ multiplex PCR; TCRdb's version includes in-frame clones alone and lacks a portion of them. This table holds 300,000 to 400,000 clones, roughly 87% found once. The sequencing input was PBMCs. These receptors all come from a man aged 30 to 39 in good health and CMV-seronegative.

This clone was seen only once. The rearrangement uses TRBV9 and TRBJ2-3, with 7 bases lining up with TRBD2. CDR1 and CDR2 (germline): SGDLS, YYNGEE. Unmatched junction bases numbered 5, after V lost 2 bases and J lost 2 bases. The CDR3 consists of 15 residues. The CDR3 here is CASSVSAGTTDTQYF. DNA of the CDR3: TGTGCCAGCAGCGTTTCAGCGGGGACCACAGATACGCAGTATTTT.

The rearrangement joins TRBV6-1 to TRBJ2-1, with D maybe TRBD2 (7 bases). Looked up from germline, CDR1 is MNHNS and CDR2 is SASEGT. Trimming shortened V by 2 bases and J by 12 bases, and 14 bases separated the two germline ends. The CDR3 contains 13 residues. The CDR3 is CASSEKLGGGQFF. In DNA form, the CDR3 reads TGTGCCAGCAGTGAAAAACTGGGAGGGGGGCAGTTCTTC.

The chain uses TRBV27 and TRBJ1-2; 11 bases align to TRBD1. CDR1 is MNHEY and CDR2 is SMNVEV in the germline V gene (reference sequence). The CDR3 runs 18 residues. V shed 7 bases, J shed 2 bases, and the junction held 15 bases outside the gene matches. CDR3: CASKRTGTGGSGNYGYTF. The CDR3 coding sequence is TGTGCCAGCAAACGCACCGGGACAGGGGGATCCGGCAACTATGGCTACACCTTC.

V and J are TRBV6-5 and TRBJ2-7; 10 positions agree with TRBD2. The germline gives CDR1 MNHEY, CDR2 SVGAGI. This CDR3 contains 12 residues. CDR3 in DNA: TGTGTCTCGACTAGCGGGTTCCACGAGCAGTACTTC. This sequence encodes CVSTSGFHEQYF.

The chain carries TRBV6-1 and TRBJ1-6; D unresolved. The V and J ends lost 6 bases and 5 bases respectively, with 14 bases between them. CDR1 and CDR2 (germline): MNHNS, SASEGT. The length of the CDR3 is 15 residues. The CDR3 loop is CASRTRTSNNSPLHF. CDR3 DNA sequence: TGTGCCAGCAGGACTCGGACTTCCAATAATTCACCCCTCCACTTT.

The chain recombines TRBV6-1 with TRBJ1-1; possible D gene TRBD1, 5 bases. CDR3 length equals 14 residues. Germline values: CDR1 MNHNS, CDR2 SASEGT. V was clipped by 8 bases and J by 4 bases, with 17 bases between them. The CDR3 sequence: CASASSGGGTEAFF. As DNA, the CDR3 is TGTGCCAGCGCCAGTTCAGGCGGGGGCACTGAAGCTTTCTTT.

This chain uses TRBV14 with TRBJ1-1; no clear D. The CDR3 covers 13 residues. Germline CDR1 and CDR2: SGHDN and FVKESK. The ends were cut back, 3 bases at V and 6 bases at J, with 11 bases in the middle. Here the CDR3 reads CASSQYGRAEAFF. For the CDR3, the DNA is TGTGCCAGCAGCCAGTACGGGAGAGCTGAAGCTTTCTTT.

The chain is built from TRBV6-1 and TRBJ2-7, with D possibly TRBD2 on 7 matching bases. The V and J ends lost 0 bases and 3 bases respectively, with 15 bases between them. The germline CDR1 and CDR2 sequences are MNHNS and SASEGT. The CDR3 runs 16 residues. The CDR3 DNA reads TGTGCCAGCAGTGAAGCGCTCGCGGGGGCGAGCTACGAGCAGTACTTC. Protein: CASSEALAGASYEQYF.

The chain joins TRBV7-8 to TRBJ2-1; D not certain. V lost 3 bases to trimming and J lost 2 bases, with 11 bases between them. CDR1 is SGHVS and CDR2 is FQNEAQ in the germline V gene. The CDR3 spans 15 residues. DNA for the CDR3: TGTGCCAGCAGCTTGAGGTCTGCTGCCTACAATGAGCAGTTCTTC. As protein: CASSLRSAAYNEQFF.

This chain joins TRBV10-2 and TRBJ1-1, with 9 nucleotides matching TRBD1. The V and J ends lost 7 bases and 7 bases, in that order; junction bases with no gene match: 10. Germline assignment: CDR1 WSHSY and CDR2 SAAADI. The CDR3 sequence is 14 residues long. In DNA form, the CDR3 reads TGCGCCAGCACCACAGGGGGCGAAGGGGGTGAAGCTTTCTTT. This translates into CASTTGGEGGEAFF.

The V gene is TRBV4-1, the J gene TRBJ2-7; 9 bases are a match to TRBD2. The CDR3 covers 14 residues. Germline CDR1 reads MGHRA; CDR2 reads YSYEKL. V dropped 4 bases and J dropped 6; count of bases not matched to a gene: 7. The CDR3 DNA follows: TGCGCCAGCAGCCCGAGAGCGGGGGGTGCCGAGCAGTACTTC. The encoded protein is CASSPRAGGAEQYF.

V is TRBV6-1 and J is TRBJ1-2; 9 positions agree with TRBD1. V was pared by 3 bases and J by 4 bases, with 6 bases of the junction left unmatched. CDR1 is MNHNS, CDR2 SASEGT, per germline. CDR3 length equals 15 residues. The CDR3 spells CASSEGQGLVYGYTF. CDR3 nucleotide sequence: TGTGCCAGCAGTGAGGGACAGGGTTTGGTCTATGGCTACACCTTC.

The rearrangement joins TRBV19 to TRBJ1-3; D is uncertain. The CDR3 is 12 residues long. V gave up 9 bases and J gave up 6 bases, with 12 bases separating them. The germline CDR1 and CDR2 sequences are LNHDA and SQIVND (reference sequence). The CDR3 DNA reads TGTGCCAGCCCAGGCCGAGAAAACACCATATATTTT. This sequence encodes CASPGRENTIYF. Together with reference TRBV19 and TRBJ1-3, the CDR3 gives the full variable domain: DGGITQSPKYLFRKEGQNVTLSCEQNLNHDAMYWYRQDPGQGLRLIYYSQIVNDFQKGDIAEGYSVSREKKESFPLTVTSAQKNPTAFYLCASPGRENTIYFGEGSWLTVV.

J is TRBJ1-6 and V is TRBV19; the D gene is possibly TRBD1 (6 bases). The length of the CDR3 is 15 residues. The germline V gene encodes CDR1 LNHDA and CDR2 SQIVND (reference sequence). V lost 5 bases, J lost 7 bases, and 15 bases lay in between. The CDR3 bases are TGTGCCAGTAGTGAAAACAGGGCCCTCAATTCACCCCTCCACTTT. It translates to CASSENRALNSPLHF.

This clone was seen only once. The chain is built from TRBV6-5 and TRBJ2-1; 14 nucleotides align to TRBD2. Trimming cost V 5 bases and J 11 bases; bases outside gene matches: 5. CDR1 and CDR2 from the germline V gene are MNHEY and SVGAGI. CDR3 size: 14 residues. The CDR3 reads CASSRGLAGGKQFF. CDR3 nucleotides: TGTGCCAGCAGTCGTGGACTAGCGGGGGGTAAGCAGTTCTTC.